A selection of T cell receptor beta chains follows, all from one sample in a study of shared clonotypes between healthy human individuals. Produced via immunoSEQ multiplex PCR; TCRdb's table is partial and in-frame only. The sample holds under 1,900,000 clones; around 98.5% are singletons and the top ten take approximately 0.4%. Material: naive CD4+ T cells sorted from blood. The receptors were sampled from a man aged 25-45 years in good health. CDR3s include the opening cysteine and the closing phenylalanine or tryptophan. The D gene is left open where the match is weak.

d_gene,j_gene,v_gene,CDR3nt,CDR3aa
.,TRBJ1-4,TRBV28,TGTGCCAGCACGTCGGTTAATGAAAAACTGTTTTTT,CASTSVNEKLFF
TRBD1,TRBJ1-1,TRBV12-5,TGTGCTAGTGGTTCGGGACAGGGGAAGACTGCTTTCTTT,CASGSGQGKTAFF
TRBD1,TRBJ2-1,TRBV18,TGTGCCAGCTCACCGGGACAGGGGCCTTACAATGAGCAGTTCTTC,CASSPGQGPYNEQFF
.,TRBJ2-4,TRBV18,TGTGCCAGCTCACCGGGGTCGCAGGGGTTAGACATTCAGTACTTC,CASSPGSQGLDIQYF
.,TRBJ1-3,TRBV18,TGTGCCAGCTCACCACGGTTAACGGATCGAAGATGGTCTGGAAACACCATATATTTT,CASSPRLTDRRWSGNTIYF
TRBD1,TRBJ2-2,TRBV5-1,TGCGCCAGCAGCGACGGACAGGGTCCTACCGGGGAGCTGTTTTTT,CASSDGQGPTGELFF
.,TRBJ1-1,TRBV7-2,TGTGCCAGCAGCTTATATAGTCTGAACACTGAAGCTTTCTTT,CASSLYSLNTEAFF
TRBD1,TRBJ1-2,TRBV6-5,TGTGCCAGCAGTTACTCAATGAGGGACAGCTCCTATGGCTACACCTTC,CASSYSMRDSSYGYTF
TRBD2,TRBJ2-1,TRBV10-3,TGTGCCATCACGAAGACTAGCGGGAGCTACAATGAGCAGTTCTTC,CAITKTSGSYNEQFF
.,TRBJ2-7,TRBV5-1,TGCGCCAGCCGCCAAGGCAGGAATCCCTACGAGCAGTACTTC,CASRQGRNPYEQYF
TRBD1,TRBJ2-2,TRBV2,TGTGCCAGCAGACCTGACAGGGCTGGGGAGCTGTTTTTT,CASRPDRAGELFF
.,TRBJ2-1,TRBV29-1,TGCAGCGTTGTAGCGGCAGGGGGGTACAATGAGCAGTTCTTC,CSVVAAGGYNEQFF
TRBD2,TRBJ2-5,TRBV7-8,TGTGCCAGCATCCTGGGGCTAGCGGGAGGTGGCGGAGAGACCCAGTACTTC,CASILGLAGGGGETQYF
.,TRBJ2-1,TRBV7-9,TGTGCCAGCAGCTCCTACGACAGGTACAATGAGCAGTTCTTC,CASSSYDRYNEQFF
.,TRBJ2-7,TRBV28,TGTGCCAGCAGTTTAGGCGGTCCCCTCAGGAAGTACTTC,CASSLGGPLRKYF
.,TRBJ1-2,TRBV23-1,TGCGCCAGCAGGGACCGCGTGGGGGGCTACACCTTC,CASRDRVGGYTF